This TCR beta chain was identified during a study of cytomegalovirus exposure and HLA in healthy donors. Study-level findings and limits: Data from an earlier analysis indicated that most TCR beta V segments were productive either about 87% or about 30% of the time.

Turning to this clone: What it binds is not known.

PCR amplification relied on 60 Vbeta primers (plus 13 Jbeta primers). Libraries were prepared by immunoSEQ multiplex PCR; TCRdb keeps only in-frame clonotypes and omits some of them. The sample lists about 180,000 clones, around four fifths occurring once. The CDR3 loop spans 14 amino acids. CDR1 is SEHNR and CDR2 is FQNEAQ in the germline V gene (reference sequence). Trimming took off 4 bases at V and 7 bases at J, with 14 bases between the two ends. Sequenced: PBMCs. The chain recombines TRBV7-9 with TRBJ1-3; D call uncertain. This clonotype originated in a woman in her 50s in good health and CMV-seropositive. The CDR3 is CASSSRVKDNTIYF. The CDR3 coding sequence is TGTGCCAGCAGCTCGCGGGTGAAGGACAACACCATATATTTT.